The 27 T cell receptor beta chains in this list originate from one sample, sequenced in a study of blood T cells in healthy people across ages. The second PCR ran roughly 6 to 11 cycles with a sample-barcoded 5' primer and J-beta primers. TCRdb passed the 5' RACE reads through MiXCR, listing each CDR3 protein once. The sample includes roughly 1,100,000 distinct CDR3 sequences, 25% of them seen just once. This sample was shared with a second study, whose subject was T cells of mothers and their children.

Sequences were obtained from blood. The receptors shown here come from a girl aged 2-10 years in good health.

This clonotype was counted a few times. V usage is TRBV11-3 and J usage is TRBJ2-5; the D gene is possibly TRBD2 (5 bases). The last part of the DNA fits TRBJ2-1 better; the J call may be wrong. Germline V CDR1 and CDR2: SGHNT, YENEEA. This CDR3 region has 14 residues. As DNA, the CDR3 is TGTGCCAGCAGCTTGGACCGACTATACAATGAGCAGTTCTTC. It yields the protein CASSLDRLYNEQFF.

This clonotype was detected once. The chain employs TRBV12-3 or TRBV12-4 and TRBJ1-5; a weak D match, TRBD1 (5 bases). V lost 9 bases to trimming and J lost 4 bases, with 13 bases between them. This CDR3 region has 13 residues. The CDR3 reads CASRGGTNQPQHF. In DNA, the CDR3 is TGTGCCAGTCGGGGGGGAACGAATCAGCCCCAGCATTTT.

The gene calls are TRBV29-1 and TRBJ1-1, with D uncertain. V lost 4 bases, J lost 0 bases, and 15 bases lay in between. Germline loops: CDR1 SQVTM, CDR2 ANQGSEA. The CDR3 runs to 15 residues. The CDR3 sequence: CSVAGFYSLNTEAFF. CDR3 sequence (DNA): TGCAGCGTTGCGGGTTTCTATTCGCTGAACACTGAAGCTTTCTTT.

The chain is built from TRBV29-1 and TRBJ1-2; D might be TRBD1 (5 bases). V dropped 0 bases and J dropped 1 base, with 6 bases sitting between them. The CDR3 loop spans 13 amino acids. Looked up from germline, CDR1 is SQVTM and CDR2 is ANQGSEA. CDR3 bases: TGCAGCGTTGAAGAAGGGGTTAACTATGGCTACACCTTC. Encoded protein: CSVEEGVNYGYTF.

This clonotype has more than one count but fewer than ten. The J gene is TRBJ2-5, the V gene TRBV12-3 or TRBV12-4, with D hard to call. This CDR3 comprises 14 residues. Trimming cost V 5 bases and J 5 bases, with 15 bases left between them. The CDR3 DNA sequence: TGTGCCAGCAGTCCTGAGGCCCTCTGGGAGACCCAGTACTTC. This gives the protein CASSPEALWETQYF.

This clonotype has a count of ten or more. J is TRBJ2-3 and V is TRBV9, with 10 nucleotides matching TRBD2. The CDR3 contains 16 residues. CDR1 and CDR2 (germline): SGDLS, YYNGEE. The V segment lost 3 bases and the J segment 3 bases; nucleotides outside the gene matches: 7. CDR3 sequence reads: CASSAQVGLATDTQYF. The DNA for the CDR3 is TGTGCCAGCAGCGCCCAAGTGGGACTAGCGACAGATACGCAGTATTTT.

The V and J genes are TRBV6-6 and TRBJ1-4; 8 bases line up with TRBD1. CDR1 and CDR2 (germline): MNHNY, SVGAGI (reference sequence). The CDR3 has 15 residues. The V gene end was trimmed by 6 bases and the J gene end by 6 bases; junction bases not matched to a gene: 9. As DNA, the CDR3 is TGTGCCAGCAGACGATCACAGGGGGTCGATGAAAAACTGTTTTTT. It codes for CASRRSQGVDEKLFF.

This clonotype was observed a few times. The chain employs TRBV11-1 and TRBJ2-7, with TRBD1 matching 8 bases. After removal of 5 bases from V and 5 bases from J, the junction contained 14 bases not matched to a gene. Germline V gives CDR1 SGHAT, CDR2 FQDESV (reference sequence). The CDR3 extends over 16 amino acids. CDR3 DNA: TGTGCCAGCAGCCCTGCCGACAGGGGTCCGTCGGACGAGCAGTACTTC. Protein product: CASSPADRGPSDEQYF. Variable domain in full (rest from reference TRBV11-1 and TRBJ2-7): EAEVAQSPRYKITEKSQAVAFWCDPISGHATLYWYRQILGQGPELLVQFQDESVVDDSQLPKDRFSAERLKGVDSTLKIQPAELGDSAMYLCASSPADRGPSDEQYFGPGTRLTVT.

This clonotype has ten or more counts. The V call is TRBV29-1, the J call TRBJ2-7; the match to TRBD2 covers 11 bases. Germline V CDR1 and CDR2: SQVTM, ANQGSEA. The CDR3 runs to 13 residues. V was pared by 6 bases and J by 3 bases, with 4 bases of the junction left unmatched. CDR3 DNA sequence: TGCAGCGTCGGGACTAGCGGAAACTACGAGCAGTACTTC. It yields the protein CSVGTSGNYEQYF.

This clonotype was counted between two and nine times. The gene calls are TRBV20-1 and TRBJ1-4; the D gene is possibly TRBD1 (6 bases). Trimming took 5 bases from V and 5 from J, leaving 21 bases between them. Germline loops: CDR1 DFQATT, CDR2 SNEGSKA (reference sequence). This CDR3 is built from 16 residues. The CDR3 spells CSAPRAGGRVNEKLFF. CDR3 bases: TGCAGTGCTCCTAGGGCGGGGGGCAGGGTCAATGAAAAACTGTTTTTT.

This rearrangement joins TRBV4-3 to TRBJ1-4; D is perhaps TRBD1 (6 bases). The length of the CDR3 is 15 residues. Trimming took 0 bases from V and 6 from J, leaving 11 bases between them. Germline lookup yields CDR1 LGHNA and CDR2 YSLEER. The CDR3 DNA is TGCGCCAGCAGCCAAGAAAGGACAGACCATGAAAAACTGTTTTTT. Protein: CASSQERTDHEKLFF.

The sample holds a few counts of this clonotype. The chain is built from TRBV24-1 and TRBJ1-2, with D tentatively TRBD1 (6 bases). In germline, CDR1 is KGHDR, CDR2 SFDVKD. V lost 7 bases and J 8 bases, leaving 22 bases between the germline ends. The CDR3 runs to 15 residues. DNA of the CDR3: TGTGCCACCAGACACGGGACATCCGATTCGGCGGGCTACACCTTC. Amino acid sequence: CATRHGTSDSAGYTF.

This clonotype was detected a few times. The gene calls are TRBV6-4 and TRBJ1-2, with D unresolved. The V end was cut by 0 bases, the J end by 8 bases, with 10 bases between. The germline gives CDR1 MRHNA, CDR2 SNTAGT. The CDR3 runs 13 residues. The CDR3 DNA reads TGTGCCAGCAGTGACTCGACGACGGCGGGCTACACCTTC. It yields the protein CASSDSTTAGYTF.

The chain couples TRBV29-1 to TRBJ2-1; D ambiguous. The J call may be in error: the DNA end matches TRBJ2-7 better. CDR3 size: 10 residues. Germline V lookup: CDR1 SQVTM, CDR2 ANQGSEA. Written as DNA, the CDR3 is TGCAGCGTTGGGGAAAACGAGCAGTACTTC. Amino acid sequence: CSVGENEQYF.

The V call is TRBV7-6, the J call TRBJ2-7, with D perhaps TRBD1 or TRBD2 (5 bases each). The V end lost 2 bases, the J end lost 6 bases, and 11 bases lay between the germline ends. Per the germline V gene, CDR1 is SGHVS and CDR2 is FNYEAQ. The CDR3 runs 13 residues. CDR3 sequence: CASSLMGVTEQYF. For the CDR3, the DNA is TGTGCCAGCAGCTTAATGGGGGTTACCGAGCAGTACTTC.

The chain links TRBV6-1 to TRBJ2-5, with 13 nucleotides matching TRBD2. CDR1 and CDR2 (germline): MNHNS, SASEGT. There are 16 residues in the CDR3. Unmatched junction bases numbered 4, after V lost 4 bases and J lost 2 bases. The CDR3 sequence is CASSGLAGGKQETQYF. CDR3 nucleotides: TGTGCCAGCAGTGGACTAGCGGGAGGAAAGCAAGAGACCCAGTACTTC.

This clonotype has only a few counts. The rearrangement uses TRBV15 and TRBJ2-3; D may be TRBD1 (6 bases). Trimming left V 0 bases short and J 3 bases short, with 7 bases between. There are 14 residues in the CDR3. Germline V gives CDR1 LNHNV, CDR2 YYDKDF (reference sequence). The DNA of the CDR3 is TGTGCCACCAGCAGAGATCAGGGGACAGATACGCAGTATTTT. Translation: CATSRDQGTDTQYF.

The J gene is TRBJ1-1, the V gene TRBV7-9; TRBD1 is a possible D gene (6 bases). The germline V gene has CDR1 SEHNR and CDR2 FQNEAQ (reference sequence). Trimming left V 11 bases short and J 3 bases short, with 16 bases between. This CDR3 comprises 13 residues. The CDR3: CAGGGVSDTEAFF. The CDR3 DNA is TGTGCCGGAGGGGGTGTCTCGGACACTGAAGCTTTCTTT.

In this sample, this clonotype turned up a few times. This chain links TRBV12-3 or TRBV12-4 with TRBJ2-7, with TRBD1 matching over 10 bases. This CDR3 spans 12 amino acids. CDR3 nucleotide sequence: TGTGCGTCCGGGACAGGGGCGGACGAGCAGTACTTC. Translation: CASGTGADEQYF.

This chain's CDR3 is CSARDSVAGAGRETQYF. CDR3 DNA: TGCAGTGCTAGAGATTCGGTAGCGGGGGCCGGAAGGGAGACCCAGTACTTC. V usage is TRBV20-1 and J usage is TRBJ2-5, with 9 nucleotides matching TRBD2. This CDR3 region has 17 residues. Germline V gene sequence: CDR1 DFQATT, CDR2 SNEGSKA (reference sequence). Unmatched junction bases numbered 13, after V lost 0 bases and J lost 5 bases.

A few counts support this clonotype. J is TRBJ2-7 and V is TRBV15; D call uncertain. Germline-derived CDR1 and CDR2 are LNHNV and YYDKDF (reference sequence). The length of the CDR3 is 12 residues. The V gene lost 0 bases and the J gene lost 7 bases, with 7 bases spanning the gap. The CDR3 protein is CATSRDRWEQYF. The CDR3 nucleotides are TGTGCCACCAGCAGAGATCGGTGGGAGCAGTACTTC.

The sample holds a few counts of this clonotype. The chain has TRBV29-1 and TRBJ1-2; 8 bases line up with TRBD1. CDR3 length: 13 residues. Looked up from germline, CDR1 is SQVTM and CDR2 is ANQGSEA. The V gene end was trimmed by 2 bases and the J gene end by 7 bases; junction bases not matched to a gene: 6. The CDR3 DNA reads as TGCAGCGTTGAAATCCAGGGGGCGCGTGGCTACACCTTC. Translated: CSVEIQGARGYTF.

This clonotype was seen a few times. The chain combines TRBV10-3 with TRBJ2-5, with D possibly matching TRBD1 (5 bases). The J call may not be correct, given that the DNA end is closer to TRBJ2-7. The CDR3 spans 12 residues. Germline V gene sequence: CDR1 ENHRY, CDR2 SYGVKD. CDR3 nucleotide sequence: TGTGCCTCCGCACAGGTAAGCTACGAGCAGTACTTC. Protein: CASAQVSYEQYF.

This clonotype was observed a handful of times. This chain joins TRBV20-1 and TRBJ2-7; 12 nucleotides line up with TRBD2. CDR1 DFQATT and CDR2 SNEGSKA come from the germline V gene (reference sequence). The CDR3 spans 12 residues. The junction had 3 bases not matched to a gene; V was cut back by 8 bases and J by 4 bases. In nucleotides, the CDR3 is TGCAGTTGGACTAGCGGGAATTACGAGCAGTACTTC. Translated: CSWTSGNYEQYF.

The chain is built from TRBV27 and TRBJ1-4; TRBD1 might be the D (5 bases). From germline, CDR1 is MNHEY and CDR2 SMNVEV (reference sequence). This CDR3 contains 14 residues. With 4 bases removed from V and 7 bases from J, the gap between germline ends came to 13 bases. The CDR3 spells CASSSLGVGEKLFF. The CDR3 DNA reads TGTGCCAGCAGTTCATTGGGGGTCGGTGAAAAACTGTTTTTT.

A few counts support this clonotype. The genes are TRBV20-1 and TRBJ2-7; D is possibly TRBD2 (6 bases). The CDR3 runs 15 residues. The ends were cut back, 6 bases at V and 2 bases at J, with 20 bases in the middle. In germline, CDR1 is DFQATT, CDR2 SNEGSKA (reference sequence). The CDR3 loop is CSAITPVAVTYEQYF. DNA of the CDR3: TGCAGTGCCATCACCCCAGTAGCGGTTACCTACGAGCAGTACTTC.

V is TRBV20-1 and J is TRBJ1-4; no firm D call. Germline V gene data show CDR1 as DFQATT and CDR2 as SNEGSKA (reference sequence). The germline V and J ends were trimmed by 0 bases and 8 bases, with 13 bases remaining between them. There are 14 residues in the CDR3. The CDR3 nucleotides are TGCAGTGCTAGAGATGGTGGAACATGGGAAAAACTGTTTTTT. Translation: CSARDGGTWEKLFF.